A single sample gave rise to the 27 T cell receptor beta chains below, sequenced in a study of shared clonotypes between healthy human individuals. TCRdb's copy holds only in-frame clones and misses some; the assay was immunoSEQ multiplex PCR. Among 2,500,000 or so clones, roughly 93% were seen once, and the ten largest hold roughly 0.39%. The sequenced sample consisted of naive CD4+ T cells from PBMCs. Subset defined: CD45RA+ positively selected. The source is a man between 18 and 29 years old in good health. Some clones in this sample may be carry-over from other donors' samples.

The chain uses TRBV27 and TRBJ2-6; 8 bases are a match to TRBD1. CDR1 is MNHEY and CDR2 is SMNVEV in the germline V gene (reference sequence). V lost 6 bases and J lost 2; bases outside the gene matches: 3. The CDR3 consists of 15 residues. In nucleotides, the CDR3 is TGTGCCAGCAGAGAACAGGGGGCTGGGGCCAACGTCCTGACTTTC. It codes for CASREQGAGANVLTF.

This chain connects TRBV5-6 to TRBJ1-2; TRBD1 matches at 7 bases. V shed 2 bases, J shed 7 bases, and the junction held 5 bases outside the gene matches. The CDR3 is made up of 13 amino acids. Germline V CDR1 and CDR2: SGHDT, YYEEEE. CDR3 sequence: CASSFPHRGGYTF. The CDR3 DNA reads TGTGCCAGCAGCTTCCCCCACAGGGGTGGCTACACCTTC.

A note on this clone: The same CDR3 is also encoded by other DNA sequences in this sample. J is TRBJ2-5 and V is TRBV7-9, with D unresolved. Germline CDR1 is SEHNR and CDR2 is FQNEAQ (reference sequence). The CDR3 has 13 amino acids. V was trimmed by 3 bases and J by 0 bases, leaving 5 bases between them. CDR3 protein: CASSFEYQETQYF. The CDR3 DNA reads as TGTGCCAGCAGCTTTGAGTACCAAGAGACCCAGTACTTC.

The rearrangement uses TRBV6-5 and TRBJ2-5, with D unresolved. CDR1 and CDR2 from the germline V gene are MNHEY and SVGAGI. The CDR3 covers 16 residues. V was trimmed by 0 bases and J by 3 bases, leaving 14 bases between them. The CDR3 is CASSYSTPAAEETQYF. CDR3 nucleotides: TGTGCCAGCAGTTACTCGACCCCGGCGGCTGAAGAGACCCAGTACTTC.

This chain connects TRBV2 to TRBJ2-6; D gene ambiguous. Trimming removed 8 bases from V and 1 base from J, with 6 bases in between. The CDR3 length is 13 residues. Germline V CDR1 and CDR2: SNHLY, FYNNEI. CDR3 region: CASGRSGANVLTF. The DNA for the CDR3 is TGTGCCAGCGGCAGATCTGGGGCCAACGTCCTGACTTTC.

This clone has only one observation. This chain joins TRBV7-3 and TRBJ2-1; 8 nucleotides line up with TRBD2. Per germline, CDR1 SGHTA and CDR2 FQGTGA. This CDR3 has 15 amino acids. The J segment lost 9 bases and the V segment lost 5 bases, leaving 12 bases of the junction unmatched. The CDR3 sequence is CASSLRREEVSEQFF. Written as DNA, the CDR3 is TGTGCCAGCAGCCTCCGGCGGGAGGAAGTGAGTGAGCAGTTCTTC.

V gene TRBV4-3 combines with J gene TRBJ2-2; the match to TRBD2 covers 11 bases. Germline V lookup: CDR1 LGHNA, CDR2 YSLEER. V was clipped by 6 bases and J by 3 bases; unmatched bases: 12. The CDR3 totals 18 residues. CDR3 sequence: CASRARRGSGRDTGELFF. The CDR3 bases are TGCGCCAGCAGAGCTCGCCGAGGTAGCGGGAGGGACACCGGGGAGCTGTTTTTT.

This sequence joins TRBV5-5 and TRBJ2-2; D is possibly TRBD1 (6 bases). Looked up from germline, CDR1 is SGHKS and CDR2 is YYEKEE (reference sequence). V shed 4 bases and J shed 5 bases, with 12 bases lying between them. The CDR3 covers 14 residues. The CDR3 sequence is CASSPHRETGELFF. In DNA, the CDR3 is TGTGCCAGCAGCCCACACAGGGAAACCGGGGAGCTGTTTTTT.

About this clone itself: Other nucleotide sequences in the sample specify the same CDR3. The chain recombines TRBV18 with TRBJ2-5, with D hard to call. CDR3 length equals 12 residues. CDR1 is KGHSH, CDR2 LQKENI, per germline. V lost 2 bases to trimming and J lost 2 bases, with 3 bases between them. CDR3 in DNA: TGTGCCAGCTCACCAATTCAAGAGACCCAGTACTTC. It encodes CASSPIQETQYF.

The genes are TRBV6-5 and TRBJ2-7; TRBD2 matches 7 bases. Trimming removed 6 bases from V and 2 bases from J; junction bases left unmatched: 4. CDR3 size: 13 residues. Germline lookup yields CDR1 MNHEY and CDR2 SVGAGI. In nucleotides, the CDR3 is TGTGCCAGCAGATCCGGGACTACCTACGAGCAGTACTTC. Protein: CASRSGTTYEQYF.

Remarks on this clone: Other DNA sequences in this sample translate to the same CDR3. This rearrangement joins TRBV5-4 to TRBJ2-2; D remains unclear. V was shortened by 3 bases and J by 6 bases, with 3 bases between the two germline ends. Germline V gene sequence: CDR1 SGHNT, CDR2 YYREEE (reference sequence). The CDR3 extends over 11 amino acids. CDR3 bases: TGTGCCAGCAGCTCACCCGGGGAGCTGTTTTTT. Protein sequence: CASSSPGELFF.

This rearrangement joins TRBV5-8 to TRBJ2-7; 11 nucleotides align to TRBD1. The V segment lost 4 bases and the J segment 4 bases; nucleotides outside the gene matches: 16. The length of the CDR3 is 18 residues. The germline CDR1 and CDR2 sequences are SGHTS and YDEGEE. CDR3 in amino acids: CASSQWTGGVLSLYEQYF. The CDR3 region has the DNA TGTGCCAGCAGCCAATGGACAGGGGGCGTCCTATCCTTATACGAGCAGTACTTC.

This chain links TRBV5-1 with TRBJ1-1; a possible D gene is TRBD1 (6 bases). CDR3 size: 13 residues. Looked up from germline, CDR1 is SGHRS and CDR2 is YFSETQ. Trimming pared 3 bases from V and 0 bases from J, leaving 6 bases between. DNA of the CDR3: TGCGCCAGCAGCTGGGACATGAACACTGAAGCTTTCTTT. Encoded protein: CASSWDMNTEAFF. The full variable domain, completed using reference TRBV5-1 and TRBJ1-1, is KAGVTQTPRYLIKTRGQQVTLSCSPISGHRSVSWYQQTPGQGLQFLFEYFSETQRNKGNFPGRFSGRQFSNSRSEMNVSTLELGDSALYLCASSWDMNTEAFFGQGTRLTVV.

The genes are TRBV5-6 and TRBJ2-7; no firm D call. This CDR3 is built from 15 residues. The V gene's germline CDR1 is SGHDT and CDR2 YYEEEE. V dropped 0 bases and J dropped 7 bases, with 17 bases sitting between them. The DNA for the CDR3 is TGTGCCAGCAGCTTGGCCTGGCGGTCCCCGGAAGAGCAGTACTTC. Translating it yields CASSLAWRSPEEQYF.

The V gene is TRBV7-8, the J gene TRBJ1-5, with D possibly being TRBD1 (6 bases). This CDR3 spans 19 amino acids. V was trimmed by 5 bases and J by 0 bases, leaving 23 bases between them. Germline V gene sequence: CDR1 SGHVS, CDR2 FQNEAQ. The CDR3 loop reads CASSPTAGGRFVSNQPQHF. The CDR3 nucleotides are TGTGCCAGCAGCCCCACGGCGGGGGGGCGGTTTGTTAGCAATCAGCCCCAGCATTTT. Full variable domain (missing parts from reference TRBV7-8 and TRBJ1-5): GAGVSQSPRYKVAKRGQDVALRCDPISGHVSLFWYQQALGQGPEFLTYFQNEAQLDKSGLPSDRFFAERPEGSVSTLKIQRTQQEDSAVYLCASSPTAGGRFVSNQPQHFGDGTRLSIL.

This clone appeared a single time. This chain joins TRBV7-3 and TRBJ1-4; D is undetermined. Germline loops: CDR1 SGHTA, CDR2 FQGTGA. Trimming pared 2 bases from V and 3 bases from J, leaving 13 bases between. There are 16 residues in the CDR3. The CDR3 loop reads CASSLGLVRANEKLFF. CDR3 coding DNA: TGTGCCAGCAGCTTAGGTTTGGTACGGGCTAATGAAAAACTGTTTTTT.

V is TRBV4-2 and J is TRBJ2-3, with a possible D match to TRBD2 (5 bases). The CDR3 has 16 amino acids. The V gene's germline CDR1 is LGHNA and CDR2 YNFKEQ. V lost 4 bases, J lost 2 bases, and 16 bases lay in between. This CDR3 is CASSRTGAEATDTQYF. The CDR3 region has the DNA TGTGCCAGCAGCCGGACGGGTGCGGAGGCCACAGATACGCAGTATTTT.

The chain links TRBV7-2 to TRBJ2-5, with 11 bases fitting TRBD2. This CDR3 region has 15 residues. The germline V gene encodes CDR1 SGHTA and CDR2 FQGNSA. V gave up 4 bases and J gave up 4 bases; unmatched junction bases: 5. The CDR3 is CASSSGLAVGETQYF. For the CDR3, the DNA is TGTGCCAGCAGCTCGGGACTAGCGGTAGGAGAGACCCAGTACTTC.

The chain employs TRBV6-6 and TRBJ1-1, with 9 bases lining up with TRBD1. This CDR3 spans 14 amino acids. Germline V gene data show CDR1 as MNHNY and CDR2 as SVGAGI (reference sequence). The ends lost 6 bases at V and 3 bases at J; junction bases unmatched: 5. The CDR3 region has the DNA TGTGCCAGCAGACTGGGACAGGGCTACACTGAAGCTTTCTTT. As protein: CASRLGQGYTEAFF.

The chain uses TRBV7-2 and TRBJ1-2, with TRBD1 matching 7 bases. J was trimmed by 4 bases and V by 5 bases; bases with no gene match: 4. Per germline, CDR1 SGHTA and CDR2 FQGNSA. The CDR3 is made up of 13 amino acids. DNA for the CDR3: TGTGCCAGCAGCAAAGGGGGCGGCTATGGCTACACCTTC. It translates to CASSKGGGYGYTF.

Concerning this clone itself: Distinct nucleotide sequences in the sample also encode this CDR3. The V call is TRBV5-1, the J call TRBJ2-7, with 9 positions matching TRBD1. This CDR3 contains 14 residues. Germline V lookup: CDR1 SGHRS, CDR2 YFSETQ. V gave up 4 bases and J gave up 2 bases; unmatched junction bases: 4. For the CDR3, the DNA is TGCGCCAGCAGCCCTGGGACAGGGACCTACGAGCAGTACTTC. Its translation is CASSPGTGTYEQYF.

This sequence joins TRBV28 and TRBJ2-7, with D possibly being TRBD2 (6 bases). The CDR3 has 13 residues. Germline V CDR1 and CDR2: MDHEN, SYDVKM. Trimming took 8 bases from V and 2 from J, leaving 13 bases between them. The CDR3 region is CASDRRGTYEQYF. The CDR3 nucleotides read TGTGCCAGCGACCGCCGGGGGACCTACGAGCAGTACTTC. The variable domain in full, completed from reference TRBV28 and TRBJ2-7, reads DVKVTQSSRYLVKRTGEKVFLECVQDMDHENMFWYRQDPGLGLRLIYFSYDVKMKEKGDIPEGYSVSREKKERFSLILESASTNQTSMYLCASDRRGTYEQYFGPGTRLTVT.

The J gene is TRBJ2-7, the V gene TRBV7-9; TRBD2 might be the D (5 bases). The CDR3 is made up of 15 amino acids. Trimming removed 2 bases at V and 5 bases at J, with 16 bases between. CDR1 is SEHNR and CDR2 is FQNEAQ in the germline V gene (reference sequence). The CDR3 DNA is TGTGCCAGCAGCTTAAGTATGGGAGCGTTAAACGAGCAGTACTTC. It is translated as CASSLSMGALNEQYF.

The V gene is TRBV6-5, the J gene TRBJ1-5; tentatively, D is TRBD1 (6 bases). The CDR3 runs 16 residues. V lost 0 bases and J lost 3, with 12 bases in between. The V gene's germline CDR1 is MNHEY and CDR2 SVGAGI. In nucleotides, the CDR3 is TGTGCCAGCAGTTACTCAGGCAGGGGTTACAATCAGCCCCAGCATTTT. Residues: CASSYSGRGYNQPQHF.

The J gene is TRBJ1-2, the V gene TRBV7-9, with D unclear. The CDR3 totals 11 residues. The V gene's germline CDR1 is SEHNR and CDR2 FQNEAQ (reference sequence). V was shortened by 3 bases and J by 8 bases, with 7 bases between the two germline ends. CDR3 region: CASSLLKGYTF. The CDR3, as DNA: TGTGCCAGCAGCTTGTTAAAAGGCTACACCTTC.

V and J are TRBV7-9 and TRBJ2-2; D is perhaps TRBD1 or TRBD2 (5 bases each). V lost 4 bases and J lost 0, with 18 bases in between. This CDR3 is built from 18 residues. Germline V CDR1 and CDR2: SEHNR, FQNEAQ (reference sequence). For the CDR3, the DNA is TGTGCCAGCAGCTCACCCCCGGGACGGTATACGAACACCGGGGAGCTGTTTTTT. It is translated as CASSSPPGRYTNTGELFF.

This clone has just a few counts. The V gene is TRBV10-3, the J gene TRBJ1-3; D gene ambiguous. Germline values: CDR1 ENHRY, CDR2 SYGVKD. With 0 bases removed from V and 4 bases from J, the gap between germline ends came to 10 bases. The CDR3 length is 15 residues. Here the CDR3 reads CAISESGVGGNTIYF. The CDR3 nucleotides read TGTGCCATCAGTGAGTCAGGAGTGGGCGGAAACACCATATATTTT.